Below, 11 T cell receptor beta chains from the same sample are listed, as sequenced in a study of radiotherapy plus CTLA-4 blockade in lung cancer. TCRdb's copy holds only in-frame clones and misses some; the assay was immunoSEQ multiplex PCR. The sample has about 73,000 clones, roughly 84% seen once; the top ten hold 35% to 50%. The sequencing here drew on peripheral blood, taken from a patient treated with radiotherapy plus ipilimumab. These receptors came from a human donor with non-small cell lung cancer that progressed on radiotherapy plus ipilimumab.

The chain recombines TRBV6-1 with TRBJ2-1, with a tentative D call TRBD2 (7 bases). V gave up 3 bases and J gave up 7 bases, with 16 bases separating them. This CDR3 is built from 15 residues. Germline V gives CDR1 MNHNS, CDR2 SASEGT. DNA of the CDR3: TGTGCCAGCAGTGAGAACGGGGGGCTGGGGAATGAGCAGTTCTTC. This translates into CASSENGGLGNEQFF.

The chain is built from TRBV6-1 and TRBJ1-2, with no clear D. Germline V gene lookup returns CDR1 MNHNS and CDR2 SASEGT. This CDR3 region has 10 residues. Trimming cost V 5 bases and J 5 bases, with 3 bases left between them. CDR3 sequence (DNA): TGTGCCAGCAGTTATTATGGCTACACCTTC. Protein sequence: CASSYYGYTF.

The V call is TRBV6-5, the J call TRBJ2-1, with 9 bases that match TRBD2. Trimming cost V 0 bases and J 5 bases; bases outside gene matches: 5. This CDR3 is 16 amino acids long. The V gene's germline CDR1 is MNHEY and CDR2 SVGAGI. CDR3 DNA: TGTGCCAGCAGTTACTCGATGGGGACTAGCAACAATGAGCAGTTCTTC. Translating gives CASSYSMGTSNNEQFF.

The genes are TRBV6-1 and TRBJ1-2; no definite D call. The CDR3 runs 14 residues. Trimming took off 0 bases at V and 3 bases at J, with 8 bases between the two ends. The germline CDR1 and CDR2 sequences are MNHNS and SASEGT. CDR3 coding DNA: TGTGCCAGCAGTGAAGCGCTCCAGGACTATGGCTACACCTTC. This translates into CASSEALQDYGYTF.

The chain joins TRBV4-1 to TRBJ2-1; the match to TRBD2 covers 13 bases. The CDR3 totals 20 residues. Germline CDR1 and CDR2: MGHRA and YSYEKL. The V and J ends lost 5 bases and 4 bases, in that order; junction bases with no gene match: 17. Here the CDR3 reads CASSGFGLAGEKSRYNEQFF. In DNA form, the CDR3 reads TGCGCCAGCAGCGGGTTCGGACTAGCGGGAGAAAAATCTCGTTACAATGAGCAGTTCTTC.

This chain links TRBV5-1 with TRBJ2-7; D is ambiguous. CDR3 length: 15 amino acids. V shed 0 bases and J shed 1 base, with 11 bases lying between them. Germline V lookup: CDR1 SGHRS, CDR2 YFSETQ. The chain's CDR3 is CASSLDPGQSYEQYF. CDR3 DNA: TGCGCCAGCAGCTTGGATCCTGGGCAGTCCTACGAGCAGTACTTC.

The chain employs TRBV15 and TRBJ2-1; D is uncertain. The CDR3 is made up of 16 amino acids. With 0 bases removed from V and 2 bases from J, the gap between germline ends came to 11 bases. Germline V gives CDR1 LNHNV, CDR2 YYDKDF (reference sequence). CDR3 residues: CATSRDGDLPYNEQFF. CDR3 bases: TGTGCCACCAGCAGAGATGGGGATCTACCCTACAATGAGCAGTTCTTC.

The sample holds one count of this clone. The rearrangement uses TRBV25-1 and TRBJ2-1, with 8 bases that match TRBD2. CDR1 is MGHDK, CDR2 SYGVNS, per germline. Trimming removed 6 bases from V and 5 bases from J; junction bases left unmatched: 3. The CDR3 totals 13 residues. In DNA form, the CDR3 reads TGTGCCAGCAGGCTGCGGGGGGACAATGAGCAGTTCTTC. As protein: CASRLRGDNEQFF.

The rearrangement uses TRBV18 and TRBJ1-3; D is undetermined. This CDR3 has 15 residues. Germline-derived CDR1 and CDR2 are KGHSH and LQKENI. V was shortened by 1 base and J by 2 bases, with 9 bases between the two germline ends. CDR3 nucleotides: TGTGCCAGCTCACCACTCCTGGCCGCTGGAAACACCATATATTTT. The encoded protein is CASSPLLAAGNTIYF.

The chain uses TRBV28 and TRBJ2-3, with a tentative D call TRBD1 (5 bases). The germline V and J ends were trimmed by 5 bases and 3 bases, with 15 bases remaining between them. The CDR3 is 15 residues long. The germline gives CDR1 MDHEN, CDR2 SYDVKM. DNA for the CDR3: TGTGCCAGCAGTCTCCCTGGGGCAGGGACAGATACGCAGTATTTT. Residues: CASSLPGAGTDTQYF. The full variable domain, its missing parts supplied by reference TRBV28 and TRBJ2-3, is DVKVTQSSRYLVKRTGEKVFLECVQDMDHENMFWYRQDPGLGLRLIYFSYDVKMKEKGDIPEGYSVSREKKERFSLILESASTNQTSMYLCASSLPGAGTDTQYFGPGTRLTVL.

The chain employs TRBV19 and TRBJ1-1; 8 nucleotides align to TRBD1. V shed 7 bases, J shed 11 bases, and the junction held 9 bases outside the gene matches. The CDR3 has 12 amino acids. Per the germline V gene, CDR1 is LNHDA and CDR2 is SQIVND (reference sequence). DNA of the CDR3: TGTGCCAGTACCACGGAGACAGGGGTCGCTTTCTTT. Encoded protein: CASTTETGVAFF.